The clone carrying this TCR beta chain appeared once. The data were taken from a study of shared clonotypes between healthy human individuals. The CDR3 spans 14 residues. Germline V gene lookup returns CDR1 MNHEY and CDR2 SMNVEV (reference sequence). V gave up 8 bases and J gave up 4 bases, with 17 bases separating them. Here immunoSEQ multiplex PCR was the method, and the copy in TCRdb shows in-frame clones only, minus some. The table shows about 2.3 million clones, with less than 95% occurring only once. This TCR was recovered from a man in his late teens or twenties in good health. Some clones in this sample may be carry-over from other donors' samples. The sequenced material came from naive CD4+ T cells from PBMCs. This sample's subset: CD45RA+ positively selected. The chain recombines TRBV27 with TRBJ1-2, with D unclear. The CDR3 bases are TGTGCCAGCCGCTTTCGGGTGGACCTCTATGGCTACACCTTC. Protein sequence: CASRFRVDLYGYTF.